This is a list of T cell receptor beta chains from one sample in a study of identifying expanded T cells in peripheral blood. The table came from immunoSEQ multiplex PCR; TCRdb's copy has only in-frame clones and leaves some out. This table holds approximately 100,000 clones, about 87% found once. The source material was blood. These TCRs come from a person aged 18-69 years in good health. Both conserved end residues are part of each CDR3. The order of the fields is D gene, V gene, J gene, CDR3 length, clone size, CDR3 DNA, CDR3 protein. D genes are given only for firm matches. Expanded clones are given a class, and other clones once, few, many or no size at all.

D: NA
V: TRBV11-1
J: TRBJ2-7
length: 12
size: NA
DNA: TGTGCCAGCAGCTCGCAGGGATACGAGCAGTACTTC
CDR3: CASSSQGYEQYF

D: NA
V: TRBV7-8
J: TRBJ2-1
length: 13
size: NA
DNA: TGTGCCAGCAAACAGGGAGGTAGGGATGAGCAGTTCTTC
CDR3: CASKQGGRDEQFF

D: NA
V: TRBV6-5
J: TRBJ1-2
length: 16
size: NA
DNA: TGTGCCAGCAGTTACGCGAGAGGCAGGGAGGGTTATGGCTACACCTTC
CDR3: CASSYARGREGYGYTF

D: NA
V: TRBV14
J: TRBJ2-1
length: 16
size: NA
DNA: TGTGCCAGCAGCCAAGATGGCTGGACCTTGTACAATGAGCAGTTCTTC
CDR3: CASSQDGWTLYNEQFF

D: TRBD2
V: TRBV11-2
J: TRBJ2-1
length: 14
size: NA
DNA: TGTGCCAGCAAGATTAGCGGGGGAGGCAATGAGCAGTTCTTC
CDR3: CASKISGGGNEQFF

D: NA
V: TRBV5-1
J: TRBJ2-7
length: 13
size: NA
DNA: TGCGCCAGCAGCACTCGGACAGACTACGAGCAGTACTTC
CDR3: CASSTRTDYEQYF

D: NA
V: TRBV5-1
J: TRBJ1-1
length: 14
size: NA
DNA: TGCGCCAGCAGCTTGTGGGGAAGTGGAACTGAAGCTTTCTTT
CDR3: CASSLWGSGTEAFF

D: TRBD2
V: TRBV4-1
J: TRBJ2-4
length: 17
size: NA
DNA: TGCGCCAGCAGCACCCCGGCTAGCGGCCTAGCCAAAAACATTCAGTACTTC
CDR3: CASSTPASGLAKNIQYF

D: NA
V: TRBV7-2
J: TRBJ1-1
length: 15
size: few
DNA: TGTGCCAGCAGCTTAGTGGGCAGGGATTCCACTCAAGCTTTCTTT
CDR3: CASSLVGRDSTQAFF

D: TRBD1
V: TRBV28
J: TRBJ2-7
length: 16
size: NA
DNA: TGTGCCAGCAGTACCTCTACAGGGGGCGCGGACTACGAGCAGTACTTC
CDR3: CASSTSTGGADYEQYF

D: NA
V: TRBV30
J: TRBJ1-2
length: 13
size: NA
DNA: TGTGCCTGGAGGGACAGAGCTAACTATGGCTACACCTTC
CDR3: CAWRDRANYGYTF

D: TRBD2
V: TRBV5-1
J: TRBJ2-7
length: 14
size: NA
DNA: TGCGCCAGCAGCTTCACCGGGAGGGCCTACGAGCAGTACTTC
CDR3: CASSFTGRAYEQYF

D: NA
V: TRBV7-3
J: TRBJ2-6
length: 20
size: NA
DNA: TGTGCCAGCAGCTTAAGAGCCACCTGGGGAGCTAAGTCTGGGGCCAACGTCCTGACTTTC
CDR3: CASSLRATWGAKSGANVLTF

D: NA
V: TRBV28
J: TRBJ1-5
length: 14
size: NA
DNA: TGTGCCAGCAGTTTATCTGCTTTAGATCAGCCCCAGCATTTT
CDR3: CASSLSALDQPQHF

D: TRBD1
V: TRBV14
J: TRBJ2-2
length: 15
size: NA
DNA: TGTGCCAGCAGCCAAGAGACAGGGGACATCGGGGAGCTGTTTTTT
CDR3: CASSQETGDIGELFF

D: NA
V: TRBV6-1
J: TRBJ1-5
length: 14
size: NA
DNA: TGTGCCAGCAGCGTAGGGTCAGTAAGTCAGCCCCAGCATTTT
CDR3: CASSVGSVSQPQHF

D: NA
V: TRBV21-1
J: TRBJ1-2
length: 13
size: NA
DNA: TGTGCCAGCAGCAAACAGGGTTTCTATGGCTACACCTTC
CDR3: CASSKQGFYGYTF

D: NA
V: TRBV28
J: TRBJ1-4
length: 12
size: NA
DNA: TGTGCCAGCGGGGGGTCTAATGAAAAACTGTTTTTT
CDR3: CASGGSNEKLFF

D: NA
V: TRBV6-6
J: TRBJ2-1
length: 15
size: NA
DNA: TGTGCCAGCAGTTCCCCGGCCCAGGGCCACAATGAGCAGTTCTTC
CDR3: CASSSPAQGHNEQFF

D: TRBD2
V: TRBV5-1
J: TRBJ2-5
length: 16
size: NA
DNA: TGCGCCAGCAGCTCCGTGGTAGCGGGAGATGACGAGACCCAGTACTTC
CDR3: CASSSVVAGDDETQYF

D: TRBD1
V: TRBV7-9
J: TRBJ1-2
length: 17
size: NA
DNA: TGTGCCAGCAGTCTCCGGGACAGTGACCTACTTAACTATGGCTACACCTTC
CDR3: CASSLRDSDLLNYGYTF

D: TRBD2
V: TRBV5-1
J: TRBJ2-7
length: 17
size: NA
DNA: TGCGCCAGCAGCTTGTCGGTGGCGGGAGGGCCGCCCTACGAGCAGTACTTC
CDR3: CASSLSVAGGPPYEQYF

D: TRBD1
V: TRBV4-1
J: TRBJ1-2
length: 16
size: NA
DNA: TGCGCCAGCAGCCAAGATCTCGCGGACAGGGGCTATGGCTACACCTTC
CDR3: CASSQDLADRGYGYTF

D: TRBD1
V: TRBV7-8
J: TRBJ2-7
length: 15
size: NA
DNA: TGTGCCAGCAGCCGAGGGGTACAGGGGTGGGACGAGCAGTACTTC
CDR3: CASSRGVQGWDEQYF

D: NA
V: TRBV11-1
J: TRBJ2-7
length: 13
size: NA
DNA: TGTGCCAGCAGCCCGGGGGCTTCCTACGAGCAGTACTTC
CDR3: CASSPGASYEQYF

D: NA
V: TRBV11-2
J: TRBJ1-3
length: 14
size: few
DNA: TGTGCCAGCAGCTTGAGTCACTCTGGAAACACCATATATTTT
CDR3: CASSLSHSGNTIYF

D: NA
V: TRBV18
J: TRBJ2-3
length: 13
size: few
DNA: TGTGCCAGCTCACCGGCACGGACAGATACGCAGTATTTT
CDR3: CASSPARTDTQYF